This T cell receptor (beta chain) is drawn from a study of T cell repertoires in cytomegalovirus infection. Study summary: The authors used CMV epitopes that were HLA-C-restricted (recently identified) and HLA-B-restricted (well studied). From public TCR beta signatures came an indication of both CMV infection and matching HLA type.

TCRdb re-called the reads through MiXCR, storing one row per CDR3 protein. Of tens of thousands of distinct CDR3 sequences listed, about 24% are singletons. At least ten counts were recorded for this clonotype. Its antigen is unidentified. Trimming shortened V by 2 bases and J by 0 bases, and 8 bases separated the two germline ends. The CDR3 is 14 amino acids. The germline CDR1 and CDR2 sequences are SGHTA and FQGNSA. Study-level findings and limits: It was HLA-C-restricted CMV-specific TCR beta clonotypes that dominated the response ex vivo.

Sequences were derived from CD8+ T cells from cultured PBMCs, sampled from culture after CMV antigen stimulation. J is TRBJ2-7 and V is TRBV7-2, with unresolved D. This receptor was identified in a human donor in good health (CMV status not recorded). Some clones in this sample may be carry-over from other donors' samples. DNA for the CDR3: TGTGCCAGCAGCTTAACGGGCAGCTCCTACGAGCAGTACTTC. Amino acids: CASSLTGSSYEQYF.